These 7 T cell receptor beta chains came from one sample sequenced in a study of T cell responses to AZD1222 COVID-19 vaccine. Profiling relied on immunoSEQ multiplex PCR, and the TCRdb table lists in-frame clones only, not all of them. The table records over 85,000 clones, 88% of them present only once. Sequencing used peripheral blood, obtained 28 days after the second AZD1222 dose. The receptors were gathered from an adult who received the AZD1222 COVID-19 vaccine.

This chain links TRBV12-3 or TRBV12-4 with TRBJ2-7; D perhaps matches TRBD2 (6 bases). This CDR3 comprises 13 residues. V was pared by 4 bases and J by 5 bases, with 12 bases between. CDR3 loop: CASSSVGGNEQYF. In DNA, the CDR3 is TGTGCCAGCAGTTCCGTCGGGGGAAACGAGCAGTACTTC.

The V call is TRBV3-1 (or the pseudogene TRBV3-2), the J call TRBJ1-2; 9 bases fit TRBD1. Germline assignment: CDR1 LGHDT and CDR2 YNNKEL (reference sequence). This CDR3 is 15 amino acids long. The V segment lost 2 bases and the J segment 6 bases; nucleotides outside the gene matches: 7. CDR3 sequence reads: CASSQSGGTGNGYTF. The CDR3 nucleotides are TGTGCCAGCAGCCAAAGCGGCGGGACAGGGAATGGCTACACCTTC.

In the case of this clone: No DNA is shown, since the ends of the CDR3 on it are uncertain; the CDR3 is the one TCRdb lists. The chain combines TRBV6-5 with TRBJ1-5; the table assigns TRBD1, which was not confirmed against the DNA. In germline, CDR1 is MNHEY, CDR2 SVGAGI. The CDR3 numbers 15 amino acids, ends counted. The CDR3 spells CASSSSTGNNQPQHF.

This clone was detected once. The chain couples TRBV27 to TRBJ1-1; 8 positions match TRBD1. CDR3 length: 16 amino acids. CDR1 is MNHEY and CDR2 is SMNVEV in the germline V gene (reference sequence). After removal of 5 bases from V and 0 bases from J, the junction contained 8 bases not matched to a gene. The CDR3 sequence: CASSPSTGAMNTEAFF. Here the CDR3 DNA reads TGTGCCAGCAGTCCGTCGACAGGGGCCATGAACACTGAAGCTTTCTTT.

The CDR3 DNA reads as TGTGCCAGCAGCTACAACCCGACTTGGCGGGGTGGCTACACCTTC. Translating it yields CASSYNPTWRGGYTF. V and J are TRBV7-2 and TRBJ1-2; D remains ambiguous. The germline V and J ends were trimmed by 4 bases and 7 bases, with 19 bases remaining between them. Germline V gives CDR1 SGHTA, CDR2 FQGNSA. This CDR3 has 15 residues.

This chain joins TRBV10-3 and TRBJ1-1; D unresolved. The ends were cut back, 3 bases at V and 0 bases at J, with 8 bases in the middle. The germline CDR1 and CDR2 sequences are ENHRY and SYGVKD. The CDR3 covers 14 residues. CDR3 DNA: TGTGCCATCAGTGAAGCGGGGATGAACACTGAAGCTTTCTTT. This translates into CAISEAGMNTEAFF.

The rearrangement uses TRBV28 and TRBJ2-1; TRBD1 agrees at 12 bases. V was pared by 5 bases and J by 9 bases, with 2 bases of the junction left unmatched. The CDR3 runs 13 residues. Looked up from germline, CDR1 is MDHEN and CDR2 is SYDVKM. CDR3 sequence: CASSPGQGAEQFF. The CDR3 region has the DNA TGTGCCAGCAGTCCGGGACAGGGGGCTGAGCAGTTCTTC. Supplemented by reference TRBV28 and TRBJ2-1, the full variable domain reads DVKVTQSSRYLVKRTGEKVFLECVQDMDHENMFWYRQDPGLGLRLIYFSYDVKMKEKGDIPEGYSVSREKKERFSLILESASTNQTSMYLCASSPGQGAEQFFGPGTRLTVL.